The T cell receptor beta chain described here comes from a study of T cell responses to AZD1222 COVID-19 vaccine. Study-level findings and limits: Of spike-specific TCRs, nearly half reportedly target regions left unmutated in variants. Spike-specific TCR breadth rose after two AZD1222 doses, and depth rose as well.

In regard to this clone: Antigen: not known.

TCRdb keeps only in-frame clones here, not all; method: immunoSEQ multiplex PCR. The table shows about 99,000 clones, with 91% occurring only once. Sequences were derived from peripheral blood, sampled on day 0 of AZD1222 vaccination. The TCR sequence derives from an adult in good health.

The CDR3 sequence is CASSPGTSGTNEQFF. CDR3 nucleotides: TGTGCCAGCAGTCCCGGGACTAGCGGGACCAATGAGCAGTTCTTC. The chain combines TRBV7-2 with TRBJ2-1, with 13 bases fitting TRBD2. The CDR3 is made up of 15 amino acids. J gave up 6 bases and V 6 bases, and 5 bases lay outside the gene matches. Germline V gives CDR1 SGHTA, CDR2 FQGNSA.